What follows is one T cell receptor beta chain and its context. Antigen: not known. Assay: immunoSEQ multiplex PCR; the TCRdb copy retains only in-frame clones and omits some. The table shows 450,000 to 500,000 clones, with more than 75% occurring only once. CDR1 and CDR2 from the germline V gene are SSHAT and FNYEAQ (reference sequence). The CDR3 consists of 15 residues. The V and J ends lost 4 bases and 4 bases respectively, with 16 bases between them. Those who donated were healthy HIV-negative adults, with no recent acute infections or vaccinations reported. This entry comes from a study of shared clonotypes between healthy human individuals. Study observations and caveats: An anticipated effect of sequencing depth on clonotype sharing among donors was recognized. The low donor count limited represented genetic and exposure-history diversity.

The chain has TRBV7-7 and TRBJ2-5; perhaps D is TRBD1 or TRBD2 (5 bases each). The sample taken for sequencing was PBMCs. The receptor was isolated from a woman aged 40 to 50 in good health. Some clones in this sample may be carry-over from other donors' samples. CDR3 DNA: TGTGCCAGCAGCTCAGTTGTGGGGGTGGGAGAGACCCAGTACTTC. The encoded protein is CASSSVVGVGETQYF.